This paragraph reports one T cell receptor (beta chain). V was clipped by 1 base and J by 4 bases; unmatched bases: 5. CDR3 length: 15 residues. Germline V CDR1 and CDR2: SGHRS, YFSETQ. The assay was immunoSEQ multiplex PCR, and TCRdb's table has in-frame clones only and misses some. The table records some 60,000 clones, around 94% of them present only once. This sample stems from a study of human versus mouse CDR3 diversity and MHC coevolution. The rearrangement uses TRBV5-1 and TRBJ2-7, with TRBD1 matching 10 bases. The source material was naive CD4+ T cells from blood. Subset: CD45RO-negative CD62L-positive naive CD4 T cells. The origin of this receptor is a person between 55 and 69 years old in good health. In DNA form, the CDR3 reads TGCGCCAGCAGCTTGTATGGGACAGGGGAATACGAGCAGTACTTC. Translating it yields CASSLYGTGEYEQYF.